This T cell receptor beta chain was obtained from a study of identical twins. Study-level results: Weaker excess twin sharing was observed in beta out-of-frame sequences. Out-of-frame alpha sequences common to twins exhibited an excess of low generation probability.

Template switching introduced a universal primer site, and the cDNA bore unique molecular identifiers. TCRdb reanalysed the 5' RACE reads using MiXCR and keeps one entry per CDR3 protein. The data contain hundreds of thousands of distinct CDR3 sequences, approximately 6.1% of them singletons. The J segment lost 4 bases and the V segment lost 0 bases, leaving 5 bases of the junction unmatched. The CDR3 contains 15 residues. Germline lookup yields CDR1 SGHVS and CDR2 FQNEAQ. This clonotype was seen many times. Its cognate antigen is unknown. V usage is TRBV7-8 and J usage is TRBJ1-2, with 7 positions matching TRBD1. This receptor was taken from a man between 18 and 29 years old in good health. Sequenced input: naive T cells sorted from blood. The DNA for the CDR3 is TGTGCCAGCAGCTTAGCATCAGGGGGATCCTATGGCTACACCTTC. Its translation is CASSLASGGSYGYTF.